Presented here are 17 T cell receptor beta chains from one specimen sequenced in a study of shared clonotypes between healthy human individuals. Profiling relied on immunoSEQ multiplex PCR, and the TCRdb table lists in-frame clones only, not all of them. The sample contains about 2.3 million clones, 85% to 95% of which appear only once. The specimen sequenced was naive CD4+ T cells from PBMCs. Subset given: CD45RA+ positively selected. The receptor source for this set is a man aged 18-30 years in good health. Some clones in this sample may be carry-over from other donors' samples.

V usage is TRBV5-6 and J usage is TRBJ2-5, with 8 bases lining up with TRBD1. V trimming: 2 bases; J trimming: 4 bases; junction bases outside the gene matches: 4. CDR3 length: 14 residues. Germline CDR1 and CDR2: SGHDT and YYEEEE. The CDR3 coding sequence is TGTGCCAGCAGCTTTCGGACAGGGATAGAGACCCAGTACTTC. It codes for CASSFRTGIETQYF.

CDR3 coding DNA: TGTGCCAGCTTGGGCAGTTTCGTGCAGCCCCAGCATTTT. Translation: CASLGSFVQPQHF. The rearrangement links TRBV6-6 to TRBJ1-5; no reliable D call. The CDR3 covers 13 residues. V was clipped by 8 bases and J by 7 bases, with 15 bases between them. Germline V lookup: CDR1 MNHNY, CDR2 SVGAGI (reference sequence).

The chain has TRBV9 and TRBJ2-2; 11 bases align to TRBD2. Germline V gene data show CDR1 as SGDLS and CDR2 as YYNGEE. This CDR3 has 18 amino acids. The junction had 10 bases not matched to a gene; V was cut back by 4 bases and J by 2 bases. The CDR3 sequence is CASSLKTSGIPNTGELFF. In DNA form, the CDR3 reads TGTGCCAGCAGCCTTAAGACTAGCGGGATCCCAAACACCGGGGAGCTGTTTTTT.

The chain uses TRBV2 and TRBJ2-7; weak D call: TRBD2 (7 bases). The CDR3 has 12 residues. Trimming removed 8 bases from V and 2 bases from J, with 10 bases in between. Looked up from germline, CDR1 is SNHLY and CDR2 is FYNNEI. The CDR3 is CASRGDTYEQYF. The CDR3 DNA reads TGTGCCAGCCGGGGGGACACCTACGAGCAGTACTTC.

This chain links TRBV7-2 with TRBJ2-7, with D hard to call. Germline CDR1 SGHTA, CDR2 FQGNSA. The germline V and J ends were trimmed by 0 bases and 6 bases, with 12 bases remaining between them. This CDR3 region has 14 residues. CDR3 region: CASSLAHGVGEQYF. CDR3 nucleotide sequence: TGTGCCAGCAGCTTAGCGCATGGGGTTGGCGAGCAGTACTTC.

With regard to this clone: This CDR3 is also generated by other DNA sequences in the sample. J is TRBJ2-3 and V is TRBV5-1; 9 positions match TRBD1. Germline trimming cut 4 bases from V and 1 base from J; bases unmatched to any gene: 4. Germline V gives CDR1 SGHRS, CDR2 YFSETQ. The CDR3 spans 15 residues. CDR3 residues: CASSSRDRGTDTQYF. CDR3 bases: TGCGCCAGCAGCAGCCGGGACAGGGGCACAGATACGCAGTATTTT.

V usage is TRBV7-6 and J usage is TRBJ2-3; D unresolved. V gave up 5 bases and J gave up 2 bases, with 11 bases separating them. The CDR3 totals 14 residues. Germline CDR1 and CDR2: SGHVS and FNYEAQ. This chain's CDR3 is CASSLGINTDTQYF. DNA for the CDR3: TGTGCCAGCAGCCTAGGGATAAACACAGATACGCAGTATTTT. Complete variable domain (other parts from reference TRBV7-6 and TRBJ2-3): GAGVSQSPRYKVTKRGQDVALRCDPISGHVSLYWYRQALGQGPEFLTYFNYEAQQDKSGLPNDRFSAERPEGSISTLTIQRTEQRDSAMYRCASSLGINTDTQYFGPGTRLTVL.

The chain couples TRBV2 to TRBJ2-2; 8 bases match TRBD2. The CDR3 consists of 15 residues. Germline V gene sequence: CDR1 SNHLY, CDR2 FYNNEI. After removal of 5 bases from V and 3 bases from J, the junction contained 5 bases not matched to a gene. CDR3 loop: CASSRSGRDTGELFF. CDR3 in DNA: TGTGCCAGCAGTCGCAGCGGGAGAGACACCGGGGAGCTGTTTTTT.

The CDR3 here is CASSVAPGPLNTEAFF. CDR3 nucleotide sequence: TGTGCCAGCAGCGTAGCGCCCGGGCCCCTGAACACTGAAGCTTTCTTT. The chain has TRBV9 and TRBJ1-1; D gene ambiguous. Germline lookup yields CDR1 SGDLS and CDR2 YYNGEE. Trimming shortened V by 0 bases and J by 0 bases, and 12 bases separated the two germline ends. The CDR3 has 16 amino acids.

The chain is built from TRBV18 and TRBJ2-7, with a possible D match to TRBD1 (5 bases). Germline CDR1 is KGHSH and CDR2 is LQKENI. This CDR3 spans 15 amino acids. The V and J ends lost 3 bases and 2 bases respectively, with 14 bases between them. The CDR3 spells CASSPLTSTAYEQYF. CDR3 nucleotide sequence: TGTGCCAGCTCACCTCTAACTTCGACAGCCTACGAGCAGTACTTC.

This clone was found once. The V call is TRBV11-2, the J call TRBJ2-7; the match to TRBD1 covers 12 bases. Trimming took 5 bases from V and 6 from J; bases not matched to a gene: 14. This CDR3 comprises 17 residues. Germline loops: CDR1 SGHAT, CDR2 FQNNGV. The CDR3 region has the DNA TGTGCCAGCAGCACCCCGGGGGGACAGGGGGCCTTCGGCGAGCAGTACTTC. This gives the protein CASSTPGGQGAFGEQYF.

The rearrangement joins TRBV7-9 to TRBJ1-4; possible D gene TRBD1, 6 bases. Germline CDR1 and CDR2: SEHNR and FQNEAQ (reference sequence). Trimming removed 5 bases from V and 7 bases from J, with 17 bases in between. CDR3 length: 15 amino acids. The DNA of the CDR3 is TGTGCCAGCAGCCTTGAAGGACAGAGGGGTGAAAAACTGTTTTTT. Translated, it gives CASSLEGQRGEKLFF.

The V and J genes are TRBV9 and TRBJ2-1, with 13 positions matching TRBD2. The CDR3 is 17 residues long. Germline loops: CDR1 SGDLS, CDR2 YYNGEE. The junction had 10 bases not matched to a gene; V was cut back by 3 bases and J by 7 bases. The DNA of the CDR3 is TGTGCCAGCAGCGGCGGACTAGCGGGAGAACGGAGTAATGAGCAGTTCTTC. The encoded protein is CASSGGLAGERSNEQFF.

The chain recombines TRBV9 with TRBJ1-1; 9 nucleotides match TRBD1. Germline assignment: CDR1 SGDLS and CDR2 YYNGEE. V lost 0 bases to trimming and J lost 3 bases; unmatched junction nucleotides: 9. The CDR3 loop spans 17 amino acids. For the CDR3, the DNA is TGTGCCAGCAGCGTAGCGGGGGGACAGGGAGGATACACTGAAGCTTTCTTT. Amino acids: CASSVAGGQGGYTEAFF.

The chain joins TRBV2 to TRBJ2-1; 7 nucleotides line up with TRBD2. CDR3 size: 13 residues. Germline trimming cut 2 bases from V and 9 bases from J; bases unmatched to any gene: 4. From germline, CDR1 is SNHLY and CDR2 FYNNEI. The CDR3 coding sequence is TGTGCCAGCAGTGAAATGGGGGAGGGTGAGCAGTTCTTC. Residues: CASSEMGEGEQFF.

The CDR3 protein is CARSSSLGEQYF. In DNA, the CDR3 is TGTGCCAGAAGCTCCTCTCTAGGCGAGCAGTACTTC. V and J are TRBV5-3 and TRBJ2-7; D call uncertain. TRBV5-3 is an ORF, and what it does is uncertain. V lost 3 bases to trimming and J lost 6 bases, with 10 bases between them. The CDR3 runs to 12 residues.

The J gene is TRBJ2-1, the V gene TRBV5-1, with D hard to call. CDR1 is SGHRS and CDR2 is YFSETQ in the germline V gene. V lost 0 bases and J 3 bases, leaving 16 bases between the germline ends. The CDR3 loop spans 17 amino acids. This CDR3 is CASSLAYAKILYNEQFF. The CDR3 DNA reads as TGCGCCAGCAGCTTGGCCTATGCGAAGATCCTCTACAATGAGCAGTTCTTC. The full variable domain, rest sourced from reference TRBV5-1 and TRBJ2-1, is KAGVTQTPRYLIKTRGQQVTLSCSPISGHRSVSWYQQTPGQGLQFLFEYFSETQRNKGNFPGRFSGRQFSNSRSEMNVSTLELGDSALYLCASSLAYAKILYNEQFFGPGTRLTVL.